The 6 T cell receptor beta chains below all came from one sample that was sequenced in a study of beta chain features in type 1 diabetes. The authors reverse transcribed all of the isolated RNA, so sequencing captured expressed TCRB transcripts. Only in-frame clones appear in the TCRdb table, and some are missing; sequencing was by immunoSEQ multiplex PCR. This sample has hundreds of thousands of clones, with 15% found just once. The sequenced material came from naive CD4+ T cells from blood. Receptors were obtained from a man aged 18 to 29 in good health.

The sample holds a few counts of this clone. The J gene is TRBJ2-1, the V gene TRBV4-1; no clear D gene. The ends were cut back, 1 base at V and 7 bases at J, with 14 bases in the middle. This CDR3 has 15 residues. Germline V gives CDR1 MGHRA, CDR2 YSYEKL. CDR3: CASSQVARGWNEQFF. Written as DNA, the CDR3 is TGCGCCAGCAGCCAAGTGGCTAGAGGTTGGAATGAGCAGTTCTTC.

V gene TRBV30 combines with J gene TRBJ2-1, with 7 bases matching TRBD2. The CDR3 has 17 amino acids. Trimming removed 0 bases from V and 2 bases from J; junction bases left unmatched: 10. CDR1 is GTSNPN, CDR2 SVGIG, per germline (reference sequence). The CDR3 DNA follows: TGTGCCTGGAGTGTACATGGGGGGAGGGCCACCTACAATGAGCAGTTCTTC. Protein: CAWSVHGGRATYNEQFF.

This clone was observed a few times. The V gene is TRBV10-3, the J gene TRBJ2-3; TRBD2 matches 9 bases. This CDR3 has 16 amino acids. The germline CDR1 and CDR2 sequences are ENHRY and SYGVKD. J gave up 3 bases and V 6 bases, and 10 bases lay outside the gene matches. The CDR3 protein is CAIRRGGAGETDTQYF. The CDR3 bases are TGTGCCATCAGGCGCGGGGGGGCCGGGGAGACAGATACGCAGTATTTT.

This clone was seen a handful of times. In the same sample, other DNA sequences code for this CDR3. V is TRBV4-2 and J is TRBJ2-7; 10 bases line up with TRBD2. The V segment lost 1 base and the J segment 3 bases; nucleotides outside the gene matches: 0. Germline V gives CDR1 LGHNA, CDR2 YNFKEQ. The CDR3 contains 14 residues. The CDR3 coding sequence is TGTGCCAGCAGCCAAGGACTAGCGGGCTACGAGCAGTACTTC. It specifies CASSQGLAGYEQYF.

This clone was detected only once. The V gene is TRBV9, the J gene TRBJ2-2; unclear D gene. There are 15 residues in the CDR3. Germline V lookup: CDR1 SGDLS, CDR2 YYNGEE. Trimming cost V 2 bases and J 3 bases, with 11 bases left between them. DNA of the CDR3: TGTGCCAGCAGCGTGAACTATGGTTACACCGGGGAGCTGTTTTTT. Protein product: CASSVNYGYTGELFF.

The rearrangement joins TRBV28 to TRBJ1-1; D is undetermined. The CDR3 has 15 amino acids. Germline V gene data show CDR1 as MDHEN and CDR2 as SYDVKM. The V and J ends lost 5 bases and 2 bases respectively, with 15 bases between them. In DNA form, the CDR3 reads TGTGCCAGCAGTCCCCACACAGTTACCAACACTGAAGCTTTCTTT. Translating it yields CASSPHTVTNTEAFF.